This entry lists 23 T cell receptor beta chains sequenced from one sample in a study of CDR3 diversity in severe acne. Each CDR3 protein is one row after TCRdb ran MiXCR on the PCR reads. The sample yields around 100,000 distinct CDR3 sequences, roughly 51% seen once. The sample taken for sequencing was blood. All receptors derive from a male donor with acne.

This chain joins TRBV9 and TRBJ2-7; D is unresolved. Looked up from germline, CDR1 is SGDLS and CDR2 is YYNGEE. Trimming removed 0 bases at V and 7 bases at J, with 2 bases between. The CDR3 is made up of 10 amino acids. The CDR3 sequence: CASSVGEQYF. The DNA of the CDR3 is TGTGCCAGCAGCGTAGGGGAGCAGTACTTC.

For this clonotype: This sequence may be a read error, since a much larger clone differs from it by one base. The CDR3: CASTRDRDHNEKLFF. In DNA, the CDR3 is TGTGCCAGCACCAGAGACAGGGATCATAATGAAAAACTGTTTTTT. The gene calls are TRBV7-9 and TRBJ1-4; 7 nucleotides agree with TRBD1. Per germline, CDR1 SEHNR and CDR2 FQNEAQ (reference sequence). The CDR3 runs 15 residues. V lost 7 bases to trimming and J lost 4 bases; unmatched junction nucleotides: 9.

Remarks on this clonotype: A much larger clone lies one base from this, so it may be a read error. The missing conserved phenylalanine or tryptophan at the end of this CDR3 makes a read error likely. The CDR3, as DNA: TGTGCCAGCAGTCTCCCCGGGCTAGGCACCATATATCTT. This sequence encodes CASSLPGLGTIYL. This chain uses TRBV12-3 or TRBV12-4 with TRBJ1-3; D unresolved. The CDR3 is made up of 13 amino acids. V gave up 5 bases and J gave up 9 bases, with 14 bases separating them.

The chain couples TRBV20-1 to TRBJ1-2; 8 bases line up with TRBD1. Losses at the gene ends were 6 bases for V and 3 bases for J; bases not matched to a gene: 3. Per germline, CDR1 DFQATT and CDR2 SNEGSKA (reference sequence). The CDR3 totals 12 residues. The CDR3 DNA follows: TGCAGTGCCATGGACAGGGACTATGGCTACACCTTC. Residues: CSAMDRDYGYTF.

Written as DNA, the CDR3 is TGTGCCAGCAATTTGGGCGGGATCCGGCTAGATACGCAGTATTTT. It encodes CASNLGGIRLDTQYF. The chain recombines TRBV24-1 with TRBJ2-3; weak D call: TRBD2 (6 bases). This CDR3 region has 15 residues. V lost 11 bases and J 5 bases, leaving 22 bases between the germline ends. The germline gives CDR1 KGHDR, CDR2 SFDVKD.

This clonotype was recorded at least ten times. This chain uses TRBV2 with TRBJ2-5, with D hard to call. The CDR3 length is 11 residues. Looked up from germline, CDR1 is SNHLY and CDR2 is FYNNEI. V was cut by 2 bases and J by 8 bases, with 6 bases left in between. CDR3 sequence: CASSETRTQYF. CDR3 bases: TGTGCCAGCAGTGAAACGCGAACCCAGTACTTC.

The CDR3 is CASSLLATSQETQYF. The CDR3 DNA sequence: TGTGCCAGCAGCTTACTAGCGACCAGCCAAGAGACCCAGTACTTC. The chain couples TRBV11-2 to TRBJ2-5, with D possibly matching TRBD2 (6 bases). Per the germline V gene, CDR1 is SGHAT and CDR2 is FQNNGV. Deletions cut 2 bases from V and 1 base from J, with 11 bases between. CDR3 length: 15 amino acids.

On this clonotype itself: A read error may account for a junction end that differs from germline. The rearrangement links TRBV7-2 to TRBJ2-3, with TRBD2 matching 13 bases. Germline V gene lookup returns CDR1 SGHTA and CDR2 FQGNSA. The CDR3 is 18 amino acids. The CDR3: CASSLWTSGSGWTGTQYF. In DNA, the CDR3 is TGTGCCAGCAGCTTGTGGACTAGCGGGAGTGGGTGGACAGGTACGCAGTATTTT.

Worth noting for this clonotype: Sequence at one end of the junction differs from germline and may be a read error. The CDR3 here is CSVVQVGYGQYF. As DNA, the CDR3 is TGCAGCGTTGTACAGGTCGGCTACGGGCAGTACTTC. The V gene is TRBV29-1, the J gene TRBJ2-7, with D maybe TRBD1 (5 bases). Germline V CDR1 and CDR2: SQVTM, ANQGSEA. There are 12 residues in the CDR3.

This chain joins TRBV12-3 or TRBV12-4 and TRBJ1-2, with D hard to call. V lost 6 bases and J lost 1, with 15 bases in between. CDR3 length: 15 residues. This CDR3 is CASRAPEGFNYGYTF. The CDR3 nucleotides are TGTGCCAGCAGAGCCCCCGAGGGCTTTAACTATGGCTACACCTTC.

This clonotype was picked up a small number of times. V usage is TRBV12-3 or TRBV12-4 and J usage is TRBJ1-2; no firm D call. V lost 5 bases, J lost 8 bases, and 9 bases lay in between. The length of the CDR3 is 11 residues. The CDR3 loop is CASSNGPGYTF. The CDR3 coding sequence is TGTGCCAGCAGTAATGGACCGGGCTACACCTTC.

The chain recombines TRBV7-9 with TRBJ2-7, with 10 positions matching TRBD1. Germline CDR1 reads SEHNR; CDR2 reads FQNEAQ (reference sequence). The length of the CDR3 is 14 residues. V lost 7 bases, J lost 4 bases, and 7 bases stayed unmatched. The DNA for the CDR3 is TGTGCCAGCAACTCGACAGGGGGCGTATACGAGCAGTACTTC. Amino acids: CASNSTGGVYEQYF.

The V and J genes are TRBV5-1 and TRBJ2-3; 8 bases fit TRBD2. Germline V gene lookup returns CDR1 SGHRS and CDR2 YFSETQ. CDR3 length: 14 amino acids. Losses at the gene ends were 10 bases for V and 6 bases for J; bases not matched to a gene: 13. In DNA form, the CDR3 reads TGCGCCGGTCGGGGGGCTAGCGGGTTGGATACGCAGTATTTT. Residues: CAGRGASGLDTQYF.

This clonotype was found a few times. This chain joins TRBV6-5 and TRBJ1-2; 8 nucleotides agree with TRBD1. The germline CDR1 and CDR2 sequences are MNHEY and SVGAGI. Trimming removed 0 bases from V and 4 bases from J; junction bases left unmatched: 7. The length of the CDR3 is 16 residues. CDR3 coding DNA: TGTGCCAGCAGTTACTCGGCGGACAGGGAAGGCTATGGCTACACCTTC. This translates into CASSYSADREGYGYTF.

This clonotype was detected many times. The CDR3 region is CASSLRGVSYNSPLHF. Here the CDR3 DNA reads TGTGCCAGCAGCTTAAGGGGGGTCTCCTATAATTCACCCCTCCACTTT. This rearrangement joins TRBV7-8 to TRBJ1-6; TRBD1 might be the D (6 bases). The V gene lost 2 bases and the J gene lost 0 bases, with 8 bases spanning the gap. The CDR3 has 16 residues. Germline lookup yields CDR1 SGHVS and CDR2 FQNEAQ.

V is TRBV11-1 and J is TRBJ2-5; D unclear. Germline CDR1 SGHAT, CDR2 FQDESV (reference sequence). Between the trimmed V and J ends, which lost 1 base and 1 base, there was a span of 13 bases. This CDR3 has 16 residues. The CDR3 spells CASSLGPFDLQETQYF. The CDR3, as DNA: TGTGCCAGCAGCTTAGGCCCTTTTGATCTCCAAGAGACCCAGTACTTC.

This sequence joins TRBV29-1 and TRBJ2-7; 8 bases align to TRBD2. The V segment lost 5 bases and the J segment 3 bases; nucleotides outside the gene matches: 6. The CDR3 is 13 amino acids. CDR1 SQVTM and CDR2 ANQGSEA come from the germline V gene. The CDR3 coding sequence is TGCAGCGTTACGGGAGGGGGGGACTACGAGCAGTACTTC. It codes for CSVTGGGDYEQYF.

This clonotype was seen at least ten times. The rearrangement links TRBV14 to TRBJ1-6; perhaps TRBD1 as D (6 bases). The germline V gene encodes CDR1 SGHDN and CDR2 FVKESK. With 3 bases removed from V and 9 bases from J, the gap between germline ends came to 15 bases. The length of the CDR3 is 15 residues. CDR3 region: CASSQLTGGGSPLHF. The CDR3 nucleotides read TGTGCCAGCAGCCAGTTGACAGGAGGCGGTTCACCCCTCCACTTT.

This clonotype was seen repeatedly, ten times or more. The V call is TRBV10-3, the J call TRBJ1-2, with D perhaps matching TRBD1 (5 bases). The V gene's germline CDR1 is ENHRY and CDR2 SYGVKD. V lost 7 bases and J lost 1, with 13 bases in between. The CDR3 consists of 14 residues. The CDR3 loop is CAINDRVNNYGYTF. CDR3 in DNA: TGTGCCATCAATGACAGAGTGAATAACTATGGCTACACCTTC.

The rearrangement joins TRBV11-3 to TRBJ1-1, with 11 bases identical to TRBD1. The V segment lost 4 bases and the J segment 1 base; nucleotides outside the gene matches: 8. CDR1 SGHNT and CDR2 YENEEA come from the germline V gene. The CDR3 covers 17 residues. The CDR3 loop reads CASSSRTGGLKNTEAFF. The CDR3 DNA is TGTGCCAGCAGCTCCCGGACAGGGGGCTTGAAGAACACTGAAGCTTTCTTT.

V and J are TRBV4-1 and TRBJ1-3; 9 positions agree with TRBD1. Per germline, CDR1 MGHRA and CDR2 YSYEKL. With 1 base clipped from V and 7 bases from J, the junction kept 11 bases outside the gene matches. The CDR3 is 17 residues long. The CDR3 DNA sequence: TGCGCCAGCAGCCAAGTATTCCCCCGGACAGGGGAGAACACCATATATTTT. As protein: CASSQVFPRTGENTIYF.

The genes are TRBV10-3 and TRBJ2-5; the D is unclear. Germline V gene sequence: CDR1 ENHRY, CDR2 SYGVKD. The CDR3 totals 11 residues. The V gene lost 6 bases and the J gene lost 4 bases, with 6 bases spanning the gap. The CDR3 DNA reads TGTGCCATCAGGGGCGGAGAGACCCAGTACTTC. It yields the protein CAIRGGETQYF.

Concerning this clonotype itself: Just one base apart from a much larger clone, this may be a read error. The V gene is TRBV12-3 or TRBV12-4, the J gene TRBJ1-2; D is perhaps TRBD1 (5 bases). CDR3 length: 19 residues. This CDR3 is CASSIPREPQVNANYDYTF. In DNA, the CDR3 is TGTGCCAGCAGCATCCCCAGGGAACCCCAAGTGAACGCTAACTATGACTACACCTTC.